This T cell receptor (beta chain) was obtained from a study of T cell responses to AZD1222 COVID-19 vaccine. Study outcomes and limitations: Most donors were white British and more were female, and clonal diversity was possibly underestimated. Spike-specific TCR breadth and depth rose after two AZD1222 doses.

The CDR3 consists of 14 residues. From germline, CDR1 is SGDLS and CDR2 YYNGEE. The V and J ends lost 3 bases and 0 bases respectively, with 7 bases between them. Only in-frame clones appear in the TCRdb table, and some are missing; sequencing was by immunoSEQ multiplex PCR. The table includes about 150,000 clones, under 95% detected once. With respect to this clone: The antigen is not known.

Sequenced material: peripheral blood, taken on day 0 of AZD1222 vaccination. This rearrangement joins TRBV9 to TRBJ1-5, with D hard to call. The source is an adult in good health. This chain's CDR3 is CASSGGFSNQPQHF. In DNA form, the CDR3 reads TGTGCCAGCAGCGGAGGGTTTAGCAATCAGCCCCAGCATTTT.